This TCR beta chain comes out of a study of T-cell reconstitution after alpha-beta-depleted transplantation in children. As to this clonotype: No antigen is known for it.

This sample's TCRbeta library carried unique molecular identifier barcodes. TCRdb reprocessed the PCR reads with MiXCR, giving one entry per CDR3 protein. The sample includes approximately 250,000 distinct CDR3 sequences, roughly a quarter seen only once; the top ten take 2% to 3%. Study findings and constraints: By about two months after transplant, alpha-beta T cells reportedly arose from several hundred graft clones that had expanded. Among T cells one year after transplant, newly produced cells accounted for most counts and diversity.

The CDR3 extends over 15 amino acids. The germline CDR1 and CDR2 sequences are SSHAT and FNYEAQ (reference sequence). V was trimmed by 6 bases and J by 5 bases, leaving 19 bases between them. The sequence was collected from a girl aged 2 to 9 with Fanconi anemia, due to receive a stem cell transplant. The specimen was PBMCs, collected before TCRalphabeta/CD19-depleted stem cell transplant. The rearrangement joins TRBV7-7 to TRBJ2-5; either TRBD1 or TRBD2 may fit D (5 bases each). Here the CDR3 DNA reads TGTGCCAGCAGTCCCGGGACGGGCATGGGGGAGACCCAGTACTTC. It encodes CASSPGTGMGETQYF.